Listed below are T cell receptor beta chains from one sample, sequenced in a study of T cell changes during pregnancy in multiple sclerosis. Using immunoSEQ multiplex PCR, the repertoire was profiled, and TCRdb retains in-frame clones only, with some absent. The table has around 52,000 clones, about 87% seen once. The sample taken for sequencing was peripheral blood from another person, used as feeder cells. The receptors derive from a human donor whose cells served as feeder cells for cultures in a pregnancy study. Each CDR3 is given with its conserved first and last residue. Each record gives: CDR3 DNA, CDR3 protein, D gene, J gene, V gene, clone size. A D gene is named only where the DNA matches it firmly. The size entry is marked missing in some rows and otherwise reads once, few, many or a size class.

DNA: TGTGCCATCAGTGAGTCGATTAGCGGGAGCACAGATACGCAGTATTTT
CDR3: CAISESISGSTDTQYF
D: TRBD2
J: TRBJ2-3
V: TRBV10-3
size: .

DNA: TGTGCCAGCAGTGTGGGGGGCGAGTACACTGAAGCTTTCTTT
CDR3: CASSVGGEYTEAFF
D: .
J: TRBJ1-1
V: TRBV2
size: .

DNA: TGCGCCAGCAGTGGTAGCTACGAGCAGTACTTC
CDR3: CASSGSYEQYF
D: .
J: TRBJ2-7
V: TRBV10-1
size: .

DNA: TGTGCCAGCAGATCCGCCCTGGCTAATGAAAAACTGTTTTTT
CDR3: CASRSALANEKLFF
D: .
J: TRBJ1-4
V: TRBV7-8
size: .

DNA: TGTGCCAGCAGCATTGGGACAGGGGGTTTTGGCTATGGCTACACCTTC
CDR3: CASSIGTGGFGYGYTF
D: TRBD1
J: TRBJ1-2
V: TRBV5-4
size: .

DNA: TGTGCCAGCAGAGCCGGGACAACAGCGTGGGGCTACACCTTC
CDR3: CASRAGTTAWGYTF
D: .
J: TRBJ1-2
V: TRBV6-5
size: .

DNA: TGTGCCAGTAGTATGGGGACAGGGAGCTCTGAAAAACTGTTTTTT
CDR3: CASSMGTGSSEKLFF
D: TRBD1
J: TRBJ1-4
V: TRBV19
size: once

DNA: TGTGCCAGCAGTGATGACGACAGGGTCTTGGCAAGGAATGAAAAACTGTTTTTT
CDR3: CASSDDDRVLARNEKLFF
D: TRBD1
J: TRBJ1-4
V: TRBV25-1
size: .

DNA: TGTGCCAGCAGCTTGCCGGGGGGCAATCAGCCCCAGCATTTT
CDR3: CASSLPGGNQPQHF
D: .
J: TRBJ1-5
V: TRBV5-6
size: .

DNA: TGTGCCAGCCGAGGGACAGGGAGTGGCTACACCTTC
CDR3: CASRGTGSGYTF
D: TRBD1
J: TRBJ1-2
V: TRBV2
size: .

DNA: TGTGCCAGCAGCTTAGTGGCTGACCAAGAGACCCAGTACTTC
CDR3: CASSLVADQETQYF
D: .
J: TRBJ2-5
V: TRBV7-9
size: .

DNA: TGCGCCAGCAGCTTGGATGCTAGCGGGACAACAGATACGCAGTATTTT
CDR3: CASSLDASGTTDTQYF
D: TRBD2
J: TRBJ2-3
V: TRBV5-1
size: .

DNA: TGTGCCAGCAAAAAAGCGGGGGGTCGTGAAGCTTTCTTT
CDR3: CASKKAGGREAFF
D: .
J: TRBJ1-1
V: TRBV6-5
size: .

DNA: TGTGCCTCCCCGCCCCCGGGACAGTGGAACACTGAAGCTTTCTTT
CDR3: CASPPPGQWNTEAFF
D: TRBD1
J: TRBJ1-1
V: TRBV28
size: .

DNA: TGTGCCAGCAGCTTGTTCAGAACCTATCAGCCCCAGCATTTT
CDR3: CASSLFRTYQPQHF
D: .
J: TRBJ1-5
V: TRBV5-8
size: .

DNA: TGTGCCAGCAGCCTCGGTAGAGGCTCTGAAGCTTTCTTT
CDR3: CASSLGRGSEAFF
D: .
J: TRBJ1-1
V: TRBV11-3
size: .

DNA: TGCGCCAGCAGCCAAGTCTGGACAGGGGTAAGGTACGAGCAGTACTTC
CDR3: CASSQVWTGVRYEQYF
D: TRBD1
J: TRBJ2-7
V: TRBV4-1
size: once

DNA: TGTGCCAGCAGTTACACGGGACCGCCGGGCACTGAAGCTTTCTTT
CDR3: CASSYTGPPGTEAFF
D: .
J: TRBJ1-1
V: TRBV6-6
size: .

DNA: TGCGCCAGCAGCGACACAGGGGCCTATGGCTACACCTTC
CDR3: CASSDTGAYGYTF
D: TRBD1
J: TRBJ1-2
V: TRBV5-1
size: .

DNA: TGCGCCAGCAGCCAAGATCTGTGGTACAGAACCTCTGGGGCCAACGTCCTGACTTTC
CDR3: CASSQDLWYRTSGANVLTF
D: .
J: TRBJ2-6
V: TRBV4-3
size: .

DNA: TGCGCCAGCAGTGAGGGACAGGGTATTTATCAGCCCCAGCATTTT
CDR3: CASSEGQGIYQPQHF
D: TRBD1
J: TRBJ1-5
V: TRBV4-1
size: .

DNA: TGTGCCAGCAGTTTTTTCAGCGGGGAGCAGTTCTTC
CDR3: CASSFFSGEQFF
D: .
J: TRBJ2-1
V: TRBV6-5
size: .